The 20 T cell receptor beta chains listed next were all sequenced from one sample in a study of T cell changes during pregnancy in multiple sclerosis. Sequencing was performed with immunoSEQ multiplex PCR; in TCRdb, only in-frame clones are kept and a portion is missing. Here the sample spans tens of thousands of clones, around 92% being singletons. The specimen was CD8+ T cells from peripheral blood mononuclear cells, collected after pregnancy. The receptors derive from a female donor with multiple sclerosis, enrolled in a pregnancy study.

V usage is TRBV7-9 and J usage is TRBJ2-1; the match to TRBD2 covers 9 bases. The germline V gene has CDR1 SEHNR and CDR2 FQNEAQ (reference sequence). This CDR3 has 17 residues. V dropped 5 bases and J dropped 3; count of bases not matched to a gene: 11. The CDR3 DNA follows: TGTGCCAGCAGCATTGCTAGCGGGGAAACCTACTACAATGAGCAGTTCTTC. Translation: CASSIASGETYYNEQFF.

This clone is a singleton in its sample. The rearrangement uses TRBV19 and TRBJ1-1; 7 bases align to TRBD1. Trimming removed 6 bases from V and 9 bases from J; junction bases left unmatched: 10. The CDR3 totals 13 residues. Germline V gene lookup returns CDR1 LNHDA and CDR2 SQIVND (reference sequence). CDR3 DNA: TGTGCCAGTAGCCAAAGGACAGGCACAAAAGCTTTCTTT. This gives the protein CASSQRTGTKAFF.

This clone was seen just once. The chain recombines TRBV5-6 with TRBJ2-3, with D tentatively TRBD2 (6 bases). Germline-derived CDR1 and CDR2 are SGHDT and YYEEEE. V was trimmed by 4 bases and J by 2 bases, leaving 14 bases between them. The CDR3 consists of 15 residues. DNA for the CDR3: TGTGCCAGCAGCCCCAGGTCGGGAGTCACAGATACGCAGTATTTT. This gives the protein CASSPRSGVTDTQYF.

The chain has TRBV6-1 and TRBJ2-7; 7 nucleotides match TRBD1. The length of the CDR3 is 15 residues. The trim removed 2 bases at V and 3 bases at J, leaving 7 bases unmatched. Germline V CDR1 and CDR2: MNHNS, SASEGT. The CDR3 region is CASSEMRQGSYEQYF. CDR3 sequence (DNA): TGTGCCAGCAGTGAAATGAGACAGGGAAGCTACGAGCAGTACTTC.

J is TRBJ1-2 and V is TRBV27; perhaps TRBD1 as D (5 bases). Germline-derived CDR1 and CDR2 are MNHEY and SMNVEV (reference sequence). The V end lost 2 bases, the J end lost 0 bases, and 10 bases lay between the germline ends. CDR3 length: 15 amino acids. The CDR3, as DNA: TGTGCCAGCAGTTTAACAGGATCAGCTAACTATGGCTACACCTTC. Translation: CASSLTGSANYGYTF.

Here the CDR3 reads CASSSAIQGRLNTEAFF. In DNA, the CDR3 is TGTGCCAGCAGTTCCGCTATACAGGGGAGACTGAACACTGAAGCTTTCTTT. This chain links TRBV13 with TRBJ1-1; 7 nucleotides line up with TRBD1. The germline V gene encodes CDR1 PRHDT and CDR2 FYEKMQ (reference sequence). The CDR3 is made up of 17 amino acids. With V trimmed by 6 bases and J by 0 bases, 13 bases remained unmatched. Variable domain in full (rest from reference TRBV13 and TRBJ1-1): AAGVIQSPRHLIKEKRETATLKCYPIPRHDTVYWYQQGPGQDPQFLISFYEKMQSDKGSIPDRFSAQQFSDYHSELNMSSLELGDSALYFCASSSAIQGRLNTEAFFGQGTRLTVV.

The CDR3 DNA follows: TGTGCCAGCAGTGACTCGGACAGGAATGAGCAGTTCTTC. Encoded protein: CASSDSDRNEQFF. J is TRBJ2-1 and V is TRBV6-4, with 7 bases matching TRBD1. The germline CDR1 and CDR2 sequences are MRHNA and SNTAGT. J was trimmed by 7 bases and V by 0 bases; bases with no gene match: 0. This CDR3 contains 13 residues.

This chain joins TRBV4-2 and TRBJ2-7, with D unresolved. Trimming took 0 bases from V and 10 from J, leaving 13 bases between them. This CDR3 is 13 amino acids long. CDR1 is LGHNA, CDR2 YNFKEQ, per germline. The CDR3 DNA sequence: TGTGCCAGCAGCCAAGATCTGAGAGAGCTCCAGTACTTC. The encoded protein is CASSQDLRELQYF.

The chain links TRBV6-6 to TRBJ2-1; 12 nucleotides agree with TRBD2. The ends lost 4 bases at V and 7 bases at J; junction bases unmatched: 5. The germline V gene has CDR1 MNHNY and CDR2 SVGAGI (reference sequence). The CDR3 length is 15 residues. Here the CDR3 reads CASSSPTSGRNEQFF. The CDR3 DNA reads TGTGCCAGCAGTTCCCCGACTAGCGGGAGAAATGAGCAGTTCTTC.

This sequence joins TRBV27 and TRBJ1-2, with 12 nucleotides matching TRBD1. J gave up 4 bases and V 3 bases, and 6 bases lay outside the gene matches. In germline, CDR1 is MNHEY, CDR2 SMNVEV (reference sequence). The CDR3 runs to 16 residues. This CDR3 reads CASSFIGTGGGYGYTF. CDR3 in DNA: TGTGCCAGCAGTTTTATAGGGACAGGGGGCGGCTATGGCTACACCTTC.

The chain is built from TRBV25-1 and TRBJ2-1; D might be TRBD1 (6 bases). This CDR3 has 13 amino acids. Trimming shortened V by 6 bases and J by 13 bases, and 19 bases separated the two germline ends. Germline V lookup: CDR1 MGHDK, CDR2 SYGVNS. CDR3 nucleotide sequence: TGTGCCAGCAGCAATACGCTAGCAGGGGAACAGTTCTTC. Amino acid sequence: CASSNTLAGEQFF.

Relative to its sample, this clone is medium-sized. This rearrangement joins TRBV6-4 to TRBJ2-3; the match to TRBD2 covers 8 bases. The CDR3 is 16 residues long. Germline CDR1 MRHNA, CDR2 SNTAGT. V shed 8 bases and J 0 bases; nucleotides not matched to a gene: 10. In DNA, the CDR3 is TGTGCCAGCTCTGAGCGGGGGTCCTCTAGCACAGATACGCAGTATTTT. Residues: CASSERGSSSTDTQYF.

In this sample, this clone turned up once. The chain combines TRBV19 with TRBJ2-7; 7 bases agree with TRBD1. Germline trimming cut 4 bases from V and 4 bases from J; bases unmatched to any gene: 10. Germline-derived CDR1 and CDR2 are LNHDA and SQIVND (reference sequence). The CDR3 consists of 15 residues. The CDR3, as DNA: TGTGCCAGTAGTAGAGACGGGACAGTGGAATACGAGCAGTACTTC. Protein: CASSRDGTVEYEQYF.

The chain carries TRBV9 and TRBJ1-4; 7 nucleotides agree with TRBD1. Unmatched junction bases numbered 11, after V lost 4 bases and J lost 5 bases. The CDR3 length is 16 residues. The V gene's germline CDR1 is SGDLS and CDR2 YYNGEE. CDR3 residues: CASSSQRDSPNEKLFF. The CDR3 nucleotides read TGTGCCAGCAGCTCTCAACGGGACAGCCCAAATGAAAAACTGTTTTTT.

This clone was detected only a few times. V usage is TRBV6-5 and J usage is TRBJ1-1; D is perhaps TRBD1 (5 bases). V lost 6 bases and J 6 bases, leaving 14 bases between the germline ends. This CDR3 has 13 residues. CDR1 is MNHEY, CDR2 SVGAGI, per germline. DNA for the CDR3: TGTGCCAGCAGCACAGGACCTCGGGCTGAAGCTTTCTTT. Its translation is CASSTGPRAEAFF.

V usage is TRBV18 and J usage is TRBJ2-7, with 9 bases aligning to TRBD1. Germline V gene sequence: CDR1 KGHSH, CDR2 LQKENI. The CDR3 is 17 amino acids. Trimming at V came to 1 base and at J to 0 bases, leaving 7 bases not matched to a gene. The CDR3 DNA reads TGTGCCAGCTCACCACTTACCGGGACAGGGTTCTCCTACGAGCAGTACTTC. Translation gives CASSPLTGTGFSYEQYF.

The chain joins TRBV6-1 to TRBJ1-5, with a tentative D call TRBD1 (6 bases). With 4 bases removed from V and 0 bases from J, the gap between germline ends came to 10 bases. Germline V gene data show CDR1 as MNHNS and CDR2 as SASEGT. The CDR3 runs to 15 residues. The CDR3 region has the DNA TGTGCCAGCAGTGGCGGACAGTATAGCAATCAGCCCCAGCATTTT. It specifies CASSGGQYSNQPQHF.

The J gene is TRBJ1-5, the V gene TRBV29-1; D not certain. The CDR3 has 12 residues. With 7 bases removed from V and 7 bases from J, the gap between germline ends came to 14 bases. Germline values: CDR1 SQVTM, CDR2 ANQGSEA. The CDR3 is CSAGIGGQPQHF. The CDR3, as DNA: TGCAGCGCCGGGATAGGCGGCCAGCCCCAGCATTTT.

The V and J genes are TRBV7-6 and TRBJ2-7; D uncertain. CDR1 and CDR2 from the germline V gene are SGHVS and FNYEAQ. This CDR3 is 12 amino acids long. Trimming left V 3 bases short and J 6 bases short, with 9 bases between. CDR3 in DNA: TGTGCCAGCAGCTTTCCCAGATCCGAGCAGTACTTC. It translates to CASSFPRSEQYF.

This clone was picked up a small number of times. V usage is TRBV6-5 and J usage is TRBJ1-5; 8 bases agree with TRBD1. CDR1 and CDR2 (germline): MNHEY, SVGAGI. Trimming removed 0 bases from V and 4 bases from J; junction bases left unmatched: 2. This CDR3 has 15 amino acids. The CDR3 nucleotides read TGTGCCAGCAGTTACTCGGGACAGGATAATCAGCCCCAGCATTTT. It yields the protein CASSYSGQDNQPQHF.